This record concerns one TCR beta chain sequence. This CDR3 is built from 13 residues. V gave up 6 bases and J gave up 1 base, with 9 bases separating them. Germline values: CDR1 MNHEY, CDR2 SVGAGI. The data stem from a study of PD-1 blockade in mismatch repair-deficient tumors. The method was immunoSEQ multiplex PCR; TCRdb's version includes in-frame clones alone and lacks a portion of them. The repertoire holds some 22,000 clones, with around four fifths as singletons. The material sequenced was peripheral blood, taken 2 weeks after starting pembrolizumab. This rearrangement joins TRBV6-5 to TRBJ1-1; unclear D gene. This receptor was taken from an adult with mismatch repair-deficient cancer. CDR3 region: CASRQYRNTEAFF. CDR3 DNA sequence: TGTGCCAGCAGACAATACAGGAACACTGAAGCTTTCTTT.